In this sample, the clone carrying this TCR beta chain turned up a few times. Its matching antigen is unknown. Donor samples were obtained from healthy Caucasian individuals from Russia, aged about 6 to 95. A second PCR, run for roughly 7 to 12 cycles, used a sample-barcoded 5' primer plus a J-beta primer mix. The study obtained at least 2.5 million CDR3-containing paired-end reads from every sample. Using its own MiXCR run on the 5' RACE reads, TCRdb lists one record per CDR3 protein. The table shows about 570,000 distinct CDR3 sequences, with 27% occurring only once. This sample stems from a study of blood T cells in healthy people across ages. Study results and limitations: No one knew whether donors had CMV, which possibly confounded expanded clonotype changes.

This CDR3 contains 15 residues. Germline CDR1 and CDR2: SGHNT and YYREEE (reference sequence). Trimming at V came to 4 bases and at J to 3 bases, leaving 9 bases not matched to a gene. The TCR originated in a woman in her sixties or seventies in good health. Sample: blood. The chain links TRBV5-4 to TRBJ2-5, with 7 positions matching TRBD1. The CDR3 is CASSRERGPEETQYF. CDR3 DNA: TGTGCCAGCAGCCGTGAGAGGGGGCCCGAAGAGACCCAGTACTTC.